One sample yielded the 5 T cell receptor beta chains listed below, sequenced in a study of shared clonotypes between healthy human individuals. Measured with immunoSEQ multiplex PCR; TCRdb has only the in-frame clones, and not every one. This sample has around 1.9 million clones, with 90% to 95% found just once. Cells designated naive CD8 were CD45RO-negative and were positively selected for CCR7, with terminally differentiated effector memory CD45RA+ cells excluded. What was sequenced was naive CD8+ T cells from PBMCs. The receptors shown here come from a man aged 18 to 29 in good health. Some clones in this sample may be carry-over from other donors' samples.

This clone was counted a few times. This chain links TRBV6-4 with TRBJ2-2; D is uncertain. Germline V gene data show CDR1 as MRHNA and CDR2 as SNTAGT. Trimming took off 0 bases at V and 0 bases at J, with 8 bases between the two ends. The CDR3 spans 16 residues. The DNA of the CDR3 is TGTGCCAGCAGTGACTCGCCGTCGGCGAACACCGGGGAGCTGTTTTTT. Its protein product is CASSDSPSANTGELFF.

This clone appeared a single time. This sequence joins TRBV11-2 and TRBJ2-7, with D hard to call. Trimming took 3 bases from V and 2 from J, leaving 26 bases between them. CDR3 length: 19 residues. CDR1 and CDR2 from the germline V gene are SGHAT and FQNNGV. The DNA of the CDR3 is TGTGCCAGCAGCTTGAATGCATGGGCCGACAAACCCCTCACCTACGAGCAGTACTTC. This codes for CASSLNAWADKPLTYEQYF.

This chain connects TRBV28 to TRBJ2-2; TRBD2 aligns across 9 bases. The CDR3 is made up of 16 amino acids. From germline, CDR1 is MDHEN and CDR2 SYDVKM. V dropped 3 bases and J dropped 7; count of bases not matched to a gene: 9. Written as DNA, the CDR3 is TGTGCCAGCAGTTTTACTTATTGGACTAGCGACGGGGAGCTGTTTTTT. Residues: CASSFTYWTSDGELFF.

The V call is TRBV5-1, the J call TRBJ2-7, with D uncertain. Trimming removed 0 bases at V and 2 bases at J, with 9 bases between. The length of the CDR3 is 14 residues. The germline V gene has CDR1 SGHRS and CDR2 YFSETQ. The CDR3 here is CASSLGFGAYEQYF. The CDR3 bases are TGCGCCAGCAGCTTGGGGTTTGGGGCCTACGAGCAGTACTTC.

CDR3 nucleotides: TGCGCCAGCAGCCCTCGTTCGAGGTCGGCAGGGACTGAAGCTTTCTTT. The encoded protein is CASSPRSRSAGTEAFF. The genes are TRBV4-3 and TRBJ1-1; D may be TRBD1 (5 bases). The V and J ends lost 4 bases and 5 bases respectively, with 20 bases between them. Per germline, CDR1 LGHNA and CDR2 YSLEER. The CDR3 consists of 16 residues.